This record concerns one T cell receptor (beta chain) sequence. Germline loops: CDR1 SGHRS, CDR2 YFSETQ. The length of the CDR3 is 17 residues. Trimming shortened V by 0 bases and J by 3 bases, and 18 bases separated the two germline ends. This sample is drawn from a study of shared clonotypes between healthy human individuals. The repertoire was sequenced with immunoSEQ multiplex PCR; TCRdb's copy has only in-frame clones and lacks some. The sample includes under 1,900,000 clones, about 98.5% seen only once; the top ten take 0.3% to 0.45%. The chain couples TRBV5-1 to TRBJ1-1, with a tentative D call TRBD1 (6 bases). The TCR sequence derives from a man aged 30-40 years in good health. Sequenced input: naive CD4+ T cells sorted from blood. Regarding subset: CD45RA+ positively selected. CDR3 residues: CASSLGPQAGDDTEAFF. DNA of the CDR3: TGCGCCAGCAGCTTGGGACCCCAAGCAGGGGATGACACTGAAGCTTTCTTT.